This is a list of T cell receptor beta chains from one sample in a study of shared clonotypes between healthy human individuals. Some clones are missing from TCRdb's copy, which holds only in-frame ones; the method was immunoSEQ multiplex PCR. Here the sample spans approximately 1.4 million clones, approximately 98% being singletons. Sequencing was performed on naive CD4+ T cells sorted from blood. These receptor sequences come from a young man in good health. Each CDR3 is given with its conserved first and last residue. D genes are given only for firm matches. Expanded clones are given a class, and other clones once, few, many or no size at all.

d_call,v_call,cdr3_length,j_call,clone_size,cdr3_nt,cdr3_aa
TRBD1,TRBV11-3,15,TRBJ2-7,-,TGTGCCAGCAGCGAGGGTCAGGGGGCCTCCTACGAGCAGTACTTC,CASSEGQGASYEQYF
-,TRBV11-2,12,TRBJ2-5,-,TGTGCCAGCGGAGGGTACCAAGAGACCCAGTACTTC,CASGGYQETQYF
-,TRBV21-1,14,TRBJ1-5,-,TGTGCCAGCAGCAAGGGGCAGCACAATCAGCCCCAGCATTTT,CASSKGQHNQPQHF
-,TRBV4-3,15,TRBJ2-2,once,TGCGCCAGCAGCCAAGTGGTGGTGAACACCGGGGAGCTGTTTTTT,CASSQVVVNTGELFF
-,TRBV5-1,16,TRBJ2-7,-,TGCGCCAGCAGCTTGGCCGTGGCAGGGGAGCGCGACGAGCAGTACTTC,CASSLAVAGERDEQYF
-,TRBV7-9,18,TRBJ2-7,-,TGTGCCAGCAGCTTAGCGCCTTTCGGGCAGGGGCTTACCTACGAGCAGTACTTC,CASSLAPFGQGLTYEQYF
TRBD1,TRBV19,14,TRBJ1-2,-,TGTGCCAGTAGCGAGACAGGGGAAAACTATGGCTACACCTTC,CASSETGENYGYTF
-,TRBV13,13,TRBJ2-5,-,TGTGCCAGCAGCTTACGGTACCAAGAGACCCAGTACTTC,CASSLRYQETQYF
TRBD2,TRBV20-1,11,TRBJ2-7,-,TGCTTAGCGGGAGATCTCGGCGAGCAGTACTTC,CLAGDLGEQYF
-,TRBV11-2,16,TRBJ2-1,-,TGTGCCAGCAGCCCGGCGGGTGGGGTTTGGTACAATGAGCAGTTCTTC,CASSPAGGVWYNEQFF
-,TRBV5-4,13,TRBJ1-1,-,TGTGCCAGCAGCTGGAGGGGGGACACTGAAGCTTTCTTT,CASSWRGDTEAFF
TRBD2,TRBV29-1,14,TRBJ2-1,-,TGCAGCCTTTCTCTAGCGGGAGAAGACGGTGAGCAGTTCTTC,CSLSLAGEDGEQFF
-,TRBV19,13,TRBJ2-7,-,TGTGCCAGTAGTACGGGCCCTCCCTACGAGCAGTACTTC,CASSTGPPYEQYF
-,TRBV5-1,15,TRBJ2-6,-,TGCGCCAGCAGCTTGGAAGGGTCCGGGGCCAACGTCCTGACTTTC,CASSLEGSGANVLTF
TRBD2,TRBV18,15,TRBJ2-1,once,TGTGCCAGCTCACCGTTTAGCGGGTTTGACAATGAGCAGTTCTTC,CASSPFSGFDNEQFF
TRBD2,TRBV18,18,TRBJ2-1,-,TGTGCCAGCTCACCAAGACTAGCGGGAGGGGATGGTGTCGATGAGCAGTTCTTC,CASSPRLAGGDGVDEQFF
TRBD1,TRBV25-1,15,TRBJ1-5,-,TGTGCCAGCAGTGAATCTCTACAGGGGAATCAGCCCCAGCATTTT,CASSESLQGNQPQHF
-,TRBV6-1,15,TRBJ1-5,-,TGTGCCAGCAGTGACAGGGCCCCTTCCAATCAGCCCCAGCATTTT,CASSDRAPSNQPQHF
TRBD1,TRBV5-4,14,TRBJ2-7,-,TGTGCCAGCAGCACGAGACAGGGAAGGAACGAGCAGTACTTC,CASSTRQGRNEQYF
-,TRBV5-1,14,TRBJ1-2,-,TGCGCCACCATCCGGGCAGGCTCCGAGGGTGGCTACACCTTC,CATIRAGSEGGYTF
TRBD2,TRBV10-3,15,TRBJ2-1,-,TGTGCCATCAGCCCGGGACTAGCGGGAAATAATGAGCAGTTCTTC,CAISPGLAGNNEQFF
-,TRBV27,14,TRBJ2-7,once,TGTGCCAGCAGTTTACGTCAAAGCTCCTACGAGCAGTACTTC,CASSLRQSSYEQYF
TRBD2,TRBV28,19,TRBJ2-1,-,TGTGCCAGCAGTTTTCGGCTAGCGGGAGTTCAATTTAACTACGATGAGCAGTTCTTC,CASSFRLAGVQFNYDEQFF
-,TRBV5-1,16,TRBJ2-1,-,TGCGCCAGCAGCCCAGGACTAACGAGCTCCTACAATGAGCAGTTCTTC,CASSPGLTSSYNEQFF
-,TRBV7-8,15,TRBJ1-2,-,TGTGCCAGCAGCCCTTTGTCCAGTGGGGTCTATGGCTACACCTTC,CASSPLSSGVYGYTF
-,TRBV5-1,16,TRBJ1-1,once,TGCGCCAGCAGCTTGGTGGGCGCGGATACGAGGACTGAAGCTTTCTTT,CASSLVGADTRTEAFF
-,TRBV28,14,TRBJ2-5,-,TGTGCCACCCAACTCCGAGACACTCAAGAGACCCAGTACTTC,CATQLRDTQETQYF
-,TRBV6-6,15,TRBJ1-5,-,TGTGCCAGCAGTTACCTTGGACAGAGCAATCAGCCCCAGCATTTT,CASSYLGQSNQPQHF
-,TRBV10-1,13,TRBJ1-5,-,TGCGCCAGCAGTGAGTCGATGCCGGGGCCCCAGCATTTT,CASSESMPGPQHF
-,TRBV2,12,TRBJ2-2,-,TGTGCCAGCGGCAGTTACACCGGGGAGCTGTTTTTT,CASGSYTGELFF
-,TRBV28,15,TRBJ1-5,-,TGTGCCAGCAGTTTCCTTGGAGAGGGCAATCAGCCCCAGCATTTT,CASSFLGEGNQPQHF
-,TRBV4-3,19,TRBJ2-6,-,TGCGCCAGCAGCCAAGATCGGGTCAGGGGCCTATCTGGGGCCAACGTCCTGACTTTC,CASSQDRVRGLSGANVLTF
-,TRBV18,13,TRBJ1-4,-,TGTGCCAGCTCACCAGGGGCTAATGAAAAACTGTTTTTT,CASSPGANEKLFF
TRBD1,TRBV6-1,15,TRBJ2-4,-,TGTGCCAGCAACTTTCAGGGGGCCAACAAAAACATTCAGTACTTC,CASNFQGANKNIQYF
TRBD1,TRBV2,16,TRBJ2-7,-,TGTGCCAGCAGCATCTCACCGGGACAGGGGGCGCGTGAGCAGTACTTC,CASSISPGQGAREQYF
TRBD1,TRBV5-4,15,TRBJ2-7,-,TGTGCCACCCCAACTCCGGGACAGAGCTCCTACGAGCAGTACTTC,CATPTPGQSSYEQYF
-,TRBV10-3,15,TRBJ1-1,-,TGTGCCATCAGTGAGTCGAGACACCTAGACACTGAAGCTTTCTTT,CAISESRHLDTEAFF
TRBD1,TRBV5-1,18,TRBJ1-2,-,TGCGCCAGCAGCTTCCTTACCCAACAGGGGGCGCAGAAATATGGCTACACCTTC,CASSFLTQQGAQKYGYTF
-,TRBV4-1,14,TRBJ2-7,-,TGCGCCAGCAGCCAAGTGATACTTTCCTACGAGCAGTACTTC,CASSQVILSYEQYF
-,TRBV28,13,TRBJ2-1,-,TGTGCCAGCAGTTTAATGTTATACAATGAGCAGTTCTTC,CASSLMLYNEQFF
-,TRBV28,11,TRBJ1-2,-,TGTGCCAGCGGGGGCAACTATGGCTACACCTTC,CASGGNYGYTF
TRBD2,TRBV10-3,14,TRBJ2-2,-,TGTGCCATCACCGGGACTAGAGAGACCGGGGAGCTGTTTTTT,CAITGTRETGELFF
-,TRBV7-6,14,TRBJ1-3,-,TGTGCCAGCAGCTTAAGGACCCAGAGGAACACCATATATTTT,CASSLRTQRNTIYF
-,TRBV4-3,13,TRBJ1-3,-,TGCGCCAGCAGCCAAATGCCGGAAAACACCATATATTTT,CASSQMPENTIYF
-,TRBV9,16,TRBJ2-7,once,TGTGCCAGCAGCGTAGATTCCTGGGCGCTCGGGAGTGAGCAGTACTTC,CASSVDSWALGSEQYF
TRBD2,TRBV5-4,16,TRBJ2-3,-,TGTGCCAGCAGCTTACTAGCGGGGGTTGACACAGATACGCAGTATTTT,CASSLLAGVDTDTQYF
-,TRBV5-6,15,TRBJ2-7,-,TGTGCCAGCAGCTTGTCGGGAGTGGATTTCTACGAGCAGTACTTC,CASSLSGVDFYEQYF
-,TRBV19,15,TRBJ1-1,-,TGTGCCAGCCAAGTAGTGAACCAGAGGAACACTGAAGCTTTCTTT,CASQVVNQRNTEAFF